These T cell receptor beta chains were read from a single sample in a study of T-cell memory formation after mild COVID-19. TCRdb analysed the 5' RACE reads with MiXCR anew, one entry per CDR3 protein. Here the sample spans under 450,000 distinct CDR3 sequences, over 13% being singletons. The sample comprised PBMCs or a T cell subset sorted from them (not recorded which). Receptor source: a man between 18 and 35 years old who had mild COVID-19 (a few samples of this study predate the infection). Cell type and time point are not known. CDR3s include the opening cysteine and the closing phenylalanine or tryptophan. The order of the fields is D gene, clone size, J gene, V gene, CDR3 DNA, CDR3 protein. D genes are given only for firm matches. A clone size is listed for some rows: how often the clone was seen (once, few, many), or a class if it is expanded.

TRBD2,.,TRBJ2-3,TRBV4-3,TGCGCCAGCAGCAAATCCGGGACTAGCGGGGATACGCAGTATTTT,CASSKSGTSGDTQYF
.,.,TRBJ2-3,TRBV6-2/TRBV6-3,TGTGCCAGCAGTTACCCCGGGGACAATACGCAGTATTTT,CASSYPGDNTQYF
TRBD1,few,TRBJ1-1,TRBV7-9,TGTGCCAGCAGCCCGTCCCAGGGGGCTTGGTCTGAAGCTTTCTTT,CASSPSQGAWSEAFF
.,.,TRBJ2-1,TRBV29-1,TGCAGCGTTGAGGAAAACAATGAGCAGTTCTTC,CSVEENNEQFF
.,many,TRBJ1-1,TRBV18,TGTGCCAGCTCACCACTTTCGGACCTCACTGAAGCTTTCTTT,CASSPLSDLTEAFF
.,few,TRBJ2-4,TRBV7-9,TGTGCCAGCAGCTTAGGGAGGGAGGCAGCCAAAAACATTCAGTACTTC,CASSLGREAAKNIQYF
.,.,TRBJ2-7,TRBV25-1,TGTGCCAGCAGTGAGGGGCCTCCGGGGACCTACGAGCAGTACTTC,CASSEGPPGTYEQYF
TRBD1,.,TRBJ2-7,TRBV5-1,TGCGCCAGCAGCTATGGGACAGGGGATACCTTACCCTACGAGCAGTACTTC,CASSYGTGDTLPYEQYF
.,few,TRBJ2-3,TRBV5-4,TGTGCCAGCAGCTCCGGCGGGAACACAGATACGCAGTATTTT,CASSSGGNTDTQYF
.,.,TRBJ1-1,TRBV7-2,TGTGCCAGCAGCTTAGCGATATTGGCAGCTGAAGCTTTCTTT,CASSLAILAAEAFF
TRBD1,.,TRBJ2-7,TRBV5-1,TGCGCCAGCAGCCCTCGAGGTCAGGGGGATCCCTACGAGCAGTACTTC,CASSPRGQGDPYEQYF
.,.,TRBJ1-2,TRBV12-3/TRBV12-4,TGTGCCAGCACCTCAACCCTTAGGGGCTACACCTTC,CASTSTLRGYTF
.,.,TRBJ1-5,TRBV4-1,TGCGCCAGCAGCCAAGCCCTAGGGGAGGGTGGTCAGCCCCAGCATTTT,CASSQALGEGGQPQHF
TRBD1,few,TRBJ1-2,TRBV6-6,TGTGCCAGCAGTTACTCAAGTGAGGACAGGGTTTCAGGCTATGGCTACACCTTC,CASSYSSEDRVSGYGYTF
.,many,TRBJ2-7,TRBV29-1,TGCAGCGTTGTAAGGGGTAACTCCTACGAGCAGTACTTC,CSVVRGNSYEQYF